Reported below is one TCR beta chain. A read error may account for a junction end that differs from germline. The record originates from a study of T-cell reconstitution after alpha-beta-depleted transplantation in children. Germline assignment: CDR1 DFQATT and CDR2 SNEGSKA (reference sequence). The length of the CDR3 is 15 residues. TCRbeta library construction was performed incorporating unique molecular identifiers. A single record per CDR3 protein comes from TCRdb applying MiXCR to the PCR reads. The table includes roughly 170,000 distinct CDR3 sequences, approximately 7% detected once. V usage is TRBV20-1 and J usage is TRBJ2-7; 9 nucleotides match TRBD2. The sequencing used PBMCs from the stem cell graft donor, collected from the stem cell graft. The clonotype comes from a human donor who donated a stem cell graft to a child with Wiskott-Aldrich syndrome. CDR3 protein: CCASRTSARPYEQYF. CDR3 DNA sequence: TGCTGTGCTAGTCGGACTAGCGCCCGCCCCTACGAGCAGTACTTC.